A single sample is the source of the 20 T cell receptor beta chains below, sequenced in a study of long-term antiretroviral therapy in people with HIV (dated by TCRdb to 2022 to 2024). The immunoSEQ hsTCRB v3.0 assay was used at survey level resolution to sequence the TRB variable region. Held by TCRdb, this immuneACCESS table contains in-frame sequences only and omits some clones. Under half of the omission traces to an unresolved V gene where checked; the cause of the rest is unknown. For this sample the table gives roughly 42,000 clones, of which approximately 86% were detected only once. The top ten constitute 5.1% of the sample. The source was unsorted PBMCs, collected 0.1 years before starting antiretroviral therapy. These receptors all come from a woman in her forties or fifties with HIV.

This chain connects TRBV2 to TRBJ2-3; 8 bases are a match to TRBD1. Germline trimming cut 6 bases from V and 6 bases from J; bases unmatched to any gene: 11. Germline lookup yields CDR1 SNHLY and CDR2 FYNNEI. The CDR3 is made up of 15 amino acids. The CDR3 reads CASRGRQGRMDTQYF. The CDR3 DNA is TGTGCCAGCAGGGGTAGACAGGGGAGGATGGATACGCAGTATTTT.

The rearrangement links TRBV7-2 to TRBJ2-1; D possibly corresponds to TRBD1 (6 bases). CDR3 size: 15 residues. Germline V lookup: CDR1 SGHTA, CDR2 FQGNSA. The ends were cut back, 1 base at V and 1 base at J, with 8 bases in the middle. Written as DNA, the CDR3 is TGTGCCAGCAGCTTAGAACAGGGTTCCTACAATGAGCAGTTCTTC. This encodes CASSLEQGSYNEQFF. Full variable domain (rest looked up from reference TRBV7-2 and TRBJ2-1): GAGVSQSPSNKVTEKGKDVELRCDPISGHTALYWYRQSLGQGLEFLIYFQGNSAPDKSGLPSDRFSAERTGGSVSTLTIQRTQQEDSAVYLCASSLEQGSYNEQFFGPGTRLTVL.

V gene TRBV7-2 combines with J gene TRBJ2-7; D unresolved. With 4 bases removed from V and 7 bases from J, the gap between germline ends came to 8 bases. Germline V gene data show CDR1 as SGHTA and CDR2 as FQGNSA. The CDR3 is made up of 11 amino acids. CDR3: CASSSAVEQYF. CDR3 nucleotide sequence: TGTGCCAGCAGCTCTGCAGTGGAGCAGTACTTC.

The sample holds one count of this clone. The chain has TRBV21-1 and TRBJ1-2; TRBD1 was called by the table and not checked on the DNA. TRBV21-1 is listed as a pseudogene. The length of the CDR3 is 14 residues. The chain's CDR3 is CASSNGGQGEGYTF. CDR3 coding DNA: TGTGCCAGCAGCAATGGCGGACAGGGGGAGGGCTACACCTTC.

J is TRBJ1-2 and V is TRBV29-1; 7 nucleotides match TRBD1. The CDR3 spans 12 residues. V lost 2 bases, J lost 4 bases, and 1 base stayed unmatched. Germline V gene data show CDR1 as SQVTM and CDR2 as ANQGSEA. CDR3 protein: CSVEQGGYGYTF. CDR3 DNA: TGCAGCGTTGAACAGGGGGGCTATGGCTACACCTTC.

This chain uses TRBV5-1 with TRBJ2-1; 10 bases are shared with TRBD2. Trimming cost V 5 bases and J 6 bases; bases outside gene matches: 14. Germline V CDR1 and CDR2: SGHRS, YFSETQ. CDR3 length: 17 residues. CDR3 sequence reads: CASRPAGGPLGLNEQFF. Here the CDR3 DNA reads TGCGCCAGCAGGCCAGCGGGGGGGCCGCTCGGTCTCAATGAGCAGTTCTTC.

A remark on this clone: A junction end diverges from the germline sequence, so it may reflect a read error. The chain has TRBV7-9 and TRBJ1-5, with a weak D call TRBD1 (5 bases). This CDR3 region has 15 residues. Germline V lookup: CDR1 SEHNR, CDR2 FQNEAQ (reference sequence). CDR3 loop: CASSQDTQGGQPQHF. The CDR3 nucleotides read TGCGCCAGCAGCCAAGATACCCAGGGAGGTCAGCCCCAGCATTTT.

The V gene is TRBV9, the J gene TRBJ2-5, with D possibly TRBD2 on 7 matching bases. Looked up from germline, CDR1 is SGDLS and CDR2 is YYNGEE. V gave up 0 bases and J gave up 5 bases, with 17 bases separating them. The CDR3 is 16 residues long. The CDR3: CASSVDPGGRGETQYF. The CDR3 nucleotides read TGTGCCAGCAGCGTAGACCCGGGGGGCCGGGGGGAGACCCAGTACTTC.

The J gene is TRBJ1-1, the V gene TRBV2; D is unclear. The CDR3 is 14 amino acids. V lost 5 bases and J 2 bases, leaving 12 bases between the germline ends. Germline loops: CDR1 SNHLY, CDR2 FYNNEI. The CDR3 protein is CASSNKRGNTEAFF. The CDR3 nucleotides read TGTGCCAGCAGTAATAAGCGGGGAAACACTGAAGCTTTCTTT.

The chain links TRBV4-2 to TRBJ2-1; D is ambiguous. Between the trimmed V and J ends, which lost 0 bases and 10 bases, there was a span of 10 bases. Germline V CDR1 and CDR2: LGHNA, YNFKEQ. CDR3 length: 13 amino acids. The CDR3 here is CASSQDTRSEQFF. The CDR3 DNA follows: TGTGCCAGCAGCCAAGACACCCGTTCCGAGCAGTTCTTC.

On this clone itself: Other DNA sequences in the sample encode the same CDR3. The chain has TRBV7-2 and TRBJ2-7; D is ambiguous. V lost 4 bases and J 4 bases, leaving 5 bases between the germline ends. This CDR3 region has 11 residues. Germline loops: CDR1 SGHTA, CDR2 FQGNSA. CDR3 sequence: CASSSRYEQYF. CDR3 nucleotide sequence: TGTGCCAGCAGCTCCCGATACGAGCAGTACTTC.

The V gene is TRBV7-9, the J gene TRBJ2-5; D is unresolved. The CDR3 spans 14 residues. The germline V gene encodes CDR1 SEHNR and CDR2 FQNEAQ (reference sequence). V lost 0 bases and J 2 bases, leaving 7 bases between the germline ends. This CDR3 is CASSLAIGQETQYF. The CDR3 coding sequence is TGTGCCAGCAGCTTAGCTATCGGGCAAGAGACCCAGTACTTC.

This chain uses TRBV30 with TRBJ2-2; D possibly corresponds to TRBD1 (7 bases). The CDR3 extends over 16 amino acids. Germline V gene sequence: CDR1 GTSNPN, CDR2 SVGIG (reference sequence). The V end lost 0 bases, the J end lost 6 bases, and 17 bases lay between the germline ends. In DNA, the CDR3 is TGTGCCTGGAGTGTACCCGGCCTCAGGGGGGCCGGGGAGCTGTTTTTT. Amino acids: CAWSVPGLRGAGELFF.

The chain couples TRBV4-1 to TRBJ2-3, with D possibly TRBD1 on 5 matching bases. This CDR3 is built from 13 residues. V shed 4 bases and J shed 1 base, with 6 bases lying between them. Per germline, CDR1 MGHRA and CDR2 YSYEKL. The CDR3 loop reads CASSPRGTDTQYF. CDR3 coding DNA: TGCGCCAGCAGCCCCAGGGGCACAGATACGCAGTATTTT.

The rearrangement joins TRBV9 to TRBJ1-3; the D is unclear. Trimming stripped 4 bases from V and 0 bases from J, with 8 bases between. Germline assignment: CDR1 SGDLS and CDR2 YYNGEE. CDR3 length: 14 residues. CDR3 region: CASSPQSSGNTIYF. CDR3 nucleotides: TGTGCCAGCAGCCCCCAGAGCTCTGGAAACACCATATATTTT.

The genes are TRBV5-1 and TRBJ1-1; no clear D gene. Per germline, CDR1 SGHRS and CDR2 YFSETQ. This CDR3 is built from 11 residues. The ends were cut back, 3 bases at V and 2 bases at J, with 2 bases in the middle. CDR3 residues: CASSSNTEAFF. CDR3 DNA sequence: TGCGCCAGCAGCTCCAACACTGAAGCTTTCTTT.

This clone was picked up one time. The genes are TRBV7-2 and TRBJ2-2; 15 bases fit TRBD2. Trimming at V came to 5 bases and at J to 5 bases, leaving 6 bases not matched to a gene. Germline CDR1 reads SGHTA; CDR2 reads FQGNSA. The CDR3 loop spans 17 amino acids. CDR3 sequence reads: CASSSGLAGGPTGELFF. For the CDR3, the DNA is TGTGCCAGCAGCAGCGGACTAGCGGGGGGGCCGACCGGGGAGCTGTTTTTT.

The genes are TRBV5-1 and TRBJ1-4; D gene unclear. The CDR3 contains 14 residues. CDR1 and CDR2 (germline): SGHRS, YFSETQ. V lost 2 bases to trimming and J lost 2 bases, with 7 bases between them. The CDR3 bases are TGCGCCAGCAGCTTTTCCGGTACTAATGAAAAACTGTTTTTT. It specifies CASSFSGTNEKLFF.

The J gene is TRBJ2-6, the V gene TRBV5-1, with TRBD1 matching 8 bases. The length of the CDR3 is 18 residues. With 0 bases clipped from V and 0 bases from J, the junction kept 5 bases outside the gene matches. The germline V gene encodes CDR1 SGHRS and CDR2 YFSETQ. This chain's CDR3 is CASSLGDRGLSGANVLTF. As DNA, the CDR3 is TGCGCCAGCAGCTTGGGAGACAGGGGACTCTCTGGGGCCAACGTCCTGACTTTC.

The chain has TRBV7-9 and TRBJ1-2; D unclear. V lost 6 bases and J 5 bases, leaving 10 bases between the germline ends. The CDR3 length is 12 residues. Germline CDR1 SEHNR, CDR2 FQNEAQ (reference sequence). CDR3 in amino acids: CASRREGYGYTF. The CDR3 DNA follows: TGTGCCAGCAGACGGGAAGGATATGGCTACACCTTC.